What follows are 29 T cell receptor beta chains derived from one specimen sequenced in a study of OX40 agonist ivuxolimab in advanced cancers. TCRdb's table, derived via immunoSEQ multiplex PCR, lists solely in-frame clones and lacks some. The sample holds 98,000 or so clones, approximately 90% seen once. Sequenced here: CD4+ or CD8+ T cells sorted from blood, sampled in a trial of the OX40 agonist ivuxolimab. The receptors shown here come from an adult with an advanced solid tumor such as melanoma, head and neck, liver or kidney cancer.

The gene calls are TRBV6-5 and TRBJ1-1; 7 bases map to TRBD1. The germline gives CDR1 MNHEY, CDR2 SVGAGI. This CDR3 is 14 amino acids long. The V and J ends lost 6 bases and 1 base, in that order; junction bases with no gene match: 5. CDR3 protein: CASRVGQQNTEAFF. CDR3 nucleotide sequence: TGTGCCAGCAGAGTGGGACAGCAGAACACTGAAGCTTTCTTT.

This chain links TRBV7-9 with TRBJ2-5; 11 nucleotides agree with TRBD2. This CDR3 spans 16 amino acids. Germline V gene lookup returns CDR1 SEHNR and CDR2 FQNEAQ (reference sequence). The junction had 9 bases not matched to a gene; V was cut back by 4 bases and J by 5 bases. CDR3 bases: TGTGCCAGCAGCTCGATGGGGGCTAGCGGGAGGGAGACCCAGTACTTC. Protein sequence: CASSSMGASGRETQYF.

This chain connects TRBV5-1 to TRBJ2-3; no reliable D call. CDR3 length: 13 amino acids. CDR1 SGHRS and CDR2 YFSETQ come from the germline V gene. V lost 5 bases to trimming and J lost 0 bases, with 7 bases between them. The CDR3 region is CASSDGSTDTQYF. Written as DNA, the CDR3 is TGCGCCAGCAGTGACGGTAGCACAGATACGCAGTATTTT.

The rearrangement uses TRBV6-6 and TRBJ2-4, with 10 bases identical to TRBD1. With 6 bases clipped from V and 9 bases from J, the junction kept 11 bases outside the gene matches. The CDR3 totals 15 residues. In germline, CDR1 is MNHNY, CDR2 SVGAGI (reference sequence). The CDR3 bases are TGTGCCAGCAGCAGTTATGGGACAGGGGAGAGCATTCAGTACTTC. Residues: CASSSYGTGESIQYF.

V is TRBV7-2 and J is TRBJ2-1; D is perhaps TRBD1 or TRBD2 (5 bases each). The V gene lost 0 bases and the J gene lost 6 bases, with 12 bases spanning the gap. The CDR3 consists of 15 residues. The germline CDR1 and CDR2 sequences are SGHTA and FQGNSA. Written as DNA, the CDR3 is TGTGCCAGCAGCTTAGCGAGGGACCTTATCAATGAGCAGTTCTTC. Its translation is CASSLARDLINEQFF.

The rearrangement uses TRBV11-2 and TRBJ1-4; D gene unclear. The CDR3 sequence is 15 residues long. The germline V gene has CDR1 SGHAT and CDR2 FQNNGV. V lost 0 bases and J 12 bases, leaving 17 bases between the germline ends. The CDR3 nucleotides are TGTGCCAGCAGCTTAGATCAAAGCGGGCGACGGCAACTGTTTTTT. Its protein product is CASSLDQSGRRQLFF.

The chain recombines TRBV2 with TRBJ2-3; the D is unclear. V was pared by 3 bases and J by 0 bases, with 13 bases between. CDR3 length: 16 amino acids. Germline V gene lookup returns CDR1 SNHLY and CDR2 FYNNEI. The CDR3 nucleotides read TGTGCCAGCAGTGATAGACCCCCGAAAAGCACAGATACGCAGTATTTT. Amino acids: CASSDRPPKSTDTQYF.

The V and J genes are TRBV2 and TRBJ2-2; a possible D gene is TRBD2 (5 bases). The germline V gene encodes CDR1 SNHLY and CDR2 FYNNEI. This CDR3 region has 15 residues. Trimming left V 7 bases short and J 5 bases short, with 17 bases between. The CDR3 region is CASTQSPLVTGELFF. The CDR3 DNA reads TGTGCCAGCACTCAGTCACCACTAGTAACCGGGGAGCTGTTTTTT.

The chain employs TRBV28 and TRBJ2-5; TRBD1 or TRBD2 may be the D gene (5 bases each). Germline CDR1 is MDHEN and CDR2 is SYDVKM. Deletions cut 5 bases from V and 3 bases from J, with 13 bases between. The CDR3 has 14 residues. The CDR3 region is CASSLWDAKETQYF. The CDR3 DNA is TGTGCCAGCAGTCTCTGGGACGCGAAAGAGACCCAGTACTTC.

The CDR3 nucleotides read TGTGCCAGCAGTCGGGGCCTGGGGAGACCTGAAGCTTTCTTT. Its translation is CASSRGLGRPEAFF. The chain recombines TRBV28 with TRBJ1-1, with a tentative D call TRBD1 (5 bases). The CDR3 has 14 residues. V was cut by 5 bases and J by 6 bases, with 16 bases left in between. Germline CDR1 is MDHEN and CDR2 is SYDVKM.

The table lists this clone with a few counts. This chain joins TRBV28 and TRBJ1-5, with D possibly matching TRBD1 (6 bases). The CDR3 is made up of 14 amino acids. Looked up from germline, CDR1 is MDHEN and CDR2 is SYDVKM. The V and J ends lost 4 bases and 2 bases respectively, with 9 bases between them. The CDR3 DNA is TGTGCCAGCAGTTCGGGGGCACGCAATCAGCCCCAGCATTTT. Its protein is CASSSGARNQPQHF.

V and J are TRBV7-2 and TRBJ1-1; maybe TRBD1 (6 bases). V was pared by 4 bases and J by 7 bases, with 16 bases between. The CDR3 sequence is 14 residues long. CDR1 SGHTA and CDR2 FQGNSA come from the germline V gene. The CDR3 protein is CASSSWQGWNEAFF. The CDR3 coding sequence is TGTGCCAGCAGCTCCTGGCAGGGGTGGAATGAAGCTTTCTTT. The variable domain in full, with the rest retrieved from reference TRBV7-2 and TRBJ1-1, is GAGVSQSPSNKVTEKGKDVELRCDPISGHTALYWYRQSLGQGLEFLIYFQGNSAPDKSGLPSDRFSAERTGGSVSTLTIQRTQQEDSAVYLCASSSWQGWNEAFFGQGTRLTVV.

V gene TRBV6-5 combines with J gene TRBJ1-1; D possibly corresponds to TRBD1 (5 bases). The CDR3 covers 15 residues. Trimming pared 2 bases from V and 4 bases from J, leaving 14 bases between. CDR1 and CDR2 from the germline V gene are MNHEY and SVGAGI. This CDR3 reads CASSYGEGSVTEAFF. The CDR3 nucleotides are TGTGCCAGCAGTTACGGGGAGGGGTCGGTCACTGAAGCTTTCTTT.

The chain combines TRBV6-6 with TRBJ1-2; 11 positions agree with TRBD1. This CDR3 is built from 13 residues. Germline CDR1 MNHNY, CDR2 SVGAGI (reference sequence). V lost 6 bases, J lost 12 bases, and 9 bases stayed unmatched. CDR3 loop: CASSPGQGAQHTF. CDR3 nucleotides: TGTGCCAGCAGCCCCGGACAGGGGGCGCAGCACACCTTC.

The chain combines TRBV2 with TRBJ2-1; the match to TRBD1 covers 10 bases. Germline CDR1 is SNHLY and CDR2 is FYNNEI. This CDR3 is 13 amino acids long. With V trimmed by 10 bases and J by 10 bases, 10 bases remained unmatched. The CDR3 nucleotides are TGTGCCATCCGGGACAGGGGCTTAGGAGAGCAGTTCTTC. Protein product: CAIRDRGLGEQFF.

This clone was detected only a few times. The rearrangement uses TRBV5-6 and TRBJ1-5, with 8 bases lining up with TRBD1. Germline-derived CDR1 and CDR2 are SGHDT and YYEEEE. This CDR3 has 13 amino acids. J lost 6 bases, V lost 7 bases, and 6 bases had no gene match. CDR3 coding DNA: TGTGCCAGCGGCAGACAGGGGAGTCAGCCCCAGCATTTT. Translation gives CASGRQGSQPQHF.

The rearrangement joins TRBV6-6 to TRBJ1-1, with D possibly TRBD1 on 5 matching bases. CDR3 length: 12 amino acids. CDR1 and CDR2 from the germline V gene are MNHNY and SVGAGI (reference sequence). Trimming took 8 bases from V and 4 from J, leaving 11 bases between them. CDR3 DNA: TGTGCCAGCCGAGTGGGGGGCACTGAAGCTTTCTTT. Its translation: CASRVGGTEAFF.

The CDR3 coding sequence is TGTGCCAGCAGTTTAAGATCCGCGGGAGGGGTAGATACGCAGTATTTT. It codes for CASSLRSAGGVDTQYF. The chain joins TRBV27 to TRBJ2-3; 9 bases agree with TRBD2. The germline V gene encodes CDR1 MNHEY and CDR2 SMNVEV (reference sequence). J gave up 5 bases and V 2 bases, and 8 bases lay outside the gene matches. This CDR3 has 16 residues.

The gene calls are TRBV2 and TRBJ1-1; TRBD1 is a possible D gene (5 bases). V gave up 6 bases and J gave up 10 bases, with 15 bases separating them. Per the germline V gene, CDR1 is SNHLY and CDR2 is FYNNEI. CDR3 length: 12 amino acids. CDR3 sequence reads: CASRGGVYVAFF. Here the CDR3 DNA reads TGTGCCAGCAGGGGGGGAGTTTATGTAGCTTTCTTT.

For the CDR3, the DNA is TGTGCCAGCAGTGGGTTGGACAGGGATGATCAGCCCCAGCATTTT. It codes for CASSGLDRDDQPQHF. The V call is TRBV28, the J call TRBJ1-5, with 8 bases matching TRBD1. The V and J ends lost 5 bases and 5 bases, in that order; junction bases with no gene match: 8. CDR1 and CDR2 (germline): MDHEN, SYDVKM. The CDR3 spans 15 residues. Combining the CDR3 with reference TRBV28 and TRBJ1-5 gives the whole variable domain DVKVTQSSRYLVKRTGEKVFLECVQDMDHENMFWYRQDPGLGLRLIYFSYDVKMKEKGDIPEGYSVSREKKERFSLILESASTNQTSMYLCASSGLDRDDQPQHFGDGTRLSIL.

The gene calls are TRBV5-6 and TRBJ2-5, with TRBD1 matching over 7 bases. J lost 6 bases, V lost 4 bases, and 6 bases had no gene match. The CDR3 covers 13 residues. Looked up from germline, CDR1 is SGHDT and CDR2 is YYEEEE. CDR3 DNA: TGTGCCAGCAGCCCCAAGGGGGCTCAGACCCAGTACTTC. Translated: CASSPKGAQTQYF. Full variable domain (outside the CDR3, taken from reference TRBV5-6 and TRBJ2-5): DAGVTQSPTHLIKTRGQQVTLRCSPKSGHDTVSWYQQALGQGPQFIFQYYEEEERQRGNFPDRFSGHQFPNYSSELNVNALLLGDSALYLCASSPKGAQTQYFGPGTRLLVL.

The V call is TRBV19, the J call TRBJ2-1; unclear D gene. The CDR3 totals 15 residues. In germline, CDR1 is LNHDA, CDR2 SQIVND (reference sequence). The V end lost 5 bases, the J end lost 4 bases, and 15 bases lay between the germline ends. In DNA, the CDR3 is TGTGCCAGTAGTTTAGCTGCGGTAGTGTACAATGAGCAGTTCTTC. This encodes CASSLAAVVYNEQFF.

The chain joins TRBV7-9 to TRBJ2-2; no firm D call. Trimming stripped 2 bases from V and 4 bases from J, with 8 bases between. CDR1 is SEHNR, CDR2 FQNEAQ, per germline (reference sequence). The CDR3 covers 14 residues. In nucleotides, the CDR3 is TGTGCCAGCAGCTTATTGAGCCGCACCGGGGAGCTGTTTTTT. Translated, it gives CASSLLSRTGELFF.

The chain joins TRBV7-2 to TRBJ1-2; D not resolved. V was cut by 5 bases and J by 2 bases, with 0 bases left in between. This CDR3 spans 10 amino acids. Germline V gives CDR1 SGHTA, CDR2 FQGNSA. CDR3 DNA: TGTGCCAGCAGCAACTATGGCTACACCTTC. Encoded protein: CASSNYGYTF. Combining the CDR3 with reference TRBV7-2 and TRBJ1-2 gives the whole variable domain GAGVSQSPSNKVTEKGKDVELRCDPISGHTALYWYRQSLGQGLEFLIYFQGNSAPDKSGLPSDRFSAERTGGSVSTLTIQRTQQEDSAVYLCASSNYGYTFGSGTRLTVV.

The chain joins TRBV7-2 to TRBJ2-7; TRBD2 aligns across 7 bases. Trimming removed 10 bases from V and 5 bases from J; junction bases left unmatched: 20. CDR1 SGHTA and CDR2 FQGNSA come from the germline V gene. The CDR3 length is 16 residues. The DNA for the CDR3 is TGTGCCACCTCTCCTGGGGGGGGAGGCTCCTTCCACGAGCAGTACGTC. The encoded protein is CATSPGGGGSFHEQYV.

This clone was found many times. The V call is TRBV15, the J call TRBJ2-7; D could derive from TRBD1 or TRBD2 (5 bases each). This CDR3 has 15 amino acids. Germline loops: CDR1 LNHNV, CDR2 YYDKDF (reference sequence). V was pared by 6 bases and J by 2 bases, with 17 bases between. The CDR3 here is CATRVRERTTYEQYF. CDR3 nucleotide sequence: TGTGCCACCAGGGTGAGGGAGCGGACAACCTACGAGCAGTACTTC.

This chain joins TRBV7-8 and TRBJ1-6, with D uncertain. Germline CDR1 is SGHVS and CDR2 is FQNEAQ. The CDR3 has 12 amino acids. Between the trimmed V and J ends, which lost 5 bases and 10 bases, there was a span of 9 bases. CDR3 loop: CASSRTESPLHF. CDR3 bases: TGTGCCAGCAGCCGGACGGAGTCACCCCTCCACTTT. Looking up the rest from reference TRBV7-8 and TRBJ1-6 gives the full variable domain: GAGVSQSPRYKVAKRGQDVALRCDPISGHVSLFWYQQALGQGPEFLTYFQNEAQLDKSGLPSDRFFAERPEGSVSTLKIQRTQQEDSAVYLCASSRTESPLHFGNGTRLTVT.

CDR3: CASSKAGVAGELFF. The CDR3 nucleotides are TGTGCCAGCAGCAAAGCGGGAGTGGCCGGGGAGCTGTTTTTT. The rearrangement joins TRBV6-5 to TRBJ2-2; 8 nucleotides agree with TRBD2. J lost 6 bases, V lost 6 bases, and 6 bases had no gene match. Germline V lookup: CDR1 MNHEY, CDR2 SVGAGI. This CDR3 has 14 amino acids.

This chain joins TRBV10-3 and TRBJ1-2; D remains ambiguous. This CDR3 is built from 11 residues. The V and J ends lost 3 bases and 8 bases respectively, with 7 bases between them. Germline V gene sequence: CDR1 ENHRY, CDR2 SYGVKD. CDR3 sequence (DNA): TGTGCCATCAGTGACACGTACGGCTACACCTTC. The encoded protein is CAISDTYGYTF.